This entry lists 28 T cell receptor beta chains sequenced from one sample in a study of cytomegalovirus exposure and HLA in healthy donors. The PCR employed 60 Vbeta primers together with 13 Jbeta primers. TCRdb's copy holds only in-frame clones and misses some; the assay was immunoSEQ multiplex PCR. The sample shows 95,000 to 100,000 clones, 85% to 90% of them seen only once. What was sequenced was PBMCs. All receptors come from a young man in good health and CMV-seronegative.

V usage is TRBV9 and J usage is TRBJ2-7, with TRBD1 matching over 7 bases. This CDR3 contains 15 residues. V dropped 3 bases and J dropped 2; count of bases not matched to a gene: 8. Germline V CDR1 and CDR2: SGDLS, YYNGEE. The CDR3, as DNA: TGTGCCAGCAGCGCCGCTACCGGGACAGCCTACGAGCAGTACTTC. Its translation: CASSAATGTAYEQYF.

The chain employs TRBV9 and TRBJ2-1; 8 nucleotides line up with TRBD1. The ends lost 1 base at V and 0 bases at J; junction bases unmatched: 9. CDR1 is SGDLS and CDR2 is YYNGEE in the germline V gene. CDR3 size: 18 residues. CDR3 coding DNA: TGTGCCAGCAGCGTATCGACAGGGGCTAGAAGCTCCTACAATGAGCAGTTCTTC. It codes for CASSVSTGARSSYNEQFF.

This clone was detected only a few times. The J gene is TRBJ2-3, the V gene TRBV5-4, with 10 bases matching TRBD2. V shed 4 bases, J shed 5 bases, and the junction held 7 bases outside the gene matches. The CDR3 is 15 residues long. In germline, CDR1 is SGHNT, CDR2 YYREEE (reference sequence). This CDR3 is CASSPNSGGLDTQYF. CDR3 DNA sequence: TGTGCCAGCAGCCCCAATAGCGGGGGGCTAGATACGCAGTATTTT. Looking up the rest from reference TRBV5-4 and TRBJ2-3 gives the full variable domain: ETGVTQSPTHLIKTRGQQVTLRCSSQSGHNTVSWYQQALGQGPQFIFQYYREEENGRGNFPPRFSGLQFPNYSSELNVNALELDDSALYLCASSPNSGGLDTQYFGPGTRLTVL.

This chain uses TRBV7-9 with TRBJ1-4; possible D gene TRBD1, 5 bases. CDR1 and CDR2 from the germline V gene are SEHNR and FQNEAQ (reference sequence). Trimming left V 1 base short and J 8 bases short, with 17 bases between. This CDR3 comprises 16 residues. CDR3 amino acids: CASSLGRSGLGEKLFF. CDR3 nucleotide sequence: TGTGCCAGCAGCTTAGGACGATCGGGACTGGGAGAAAAACTGTTTTTT.

The chain carries TRBV27 and TRBJ2-1; 7 bases fit TRBD2. V shed 3 bases, J shed 2 bases, and the junction held 1 base outside the gene matches. Germline CDR1 is MNHEY and CDR2 is SMNVEV (reference sequence). The CDR3 is 14 amino acids. In nucleotides, the CDR3 is TGTGCCAGCAGTTTTAGCGGGCCCTACAATGAGCAGTTCTTC. Protein: CASSFSGPYNEQFF.

This chain uses TRBV19 with TRBJ1-2, with 8 bases that match TRBD1. The V gene end was trimmed by 4 bases and the J gene end by 0 bases; junction bases not matched to a gene: 10. The V gene's germline CDR1 is LNHDA and CDR2 SQIVND (reference sequence). The CDR3 totals 17 residues. CDR3 in amino acids: CASSTGTGRLANYGYTF. In DNA, the CDR3 is TGTGCCAGTAGTACCGGGACAGGAAGACTAGCTAACTATGGCTACACCTTC.

The V gene is TRBV19, the J gene TRBJ1-2; possibly TRBD1 for D (6 bases). CDR3 length: 14 residues. Germline assignment: CDR1 LNHDA and CDR2 SQIVND (reference sequence). Trimming left V 4 bases short and J 2 bases short, with 11 bases between. The CDR3 here is CASSTGTTNYGYTF. CDR3 DNA: TGTGCCAGTAGTACCGGGACAACGAACTATGGCTACACCTTC.

The CDR3 sequence: CAGGPTDRPNTGELFF. CDR3 coding DNA: TGTGCCGGGGGTCCGACGGACAGGCCGAACACCGGGGAGCTGTTTTTT. The chain has TRBV9 and TRBJ2-2; 7 nucleotides line up with TRBD1. Per the germline V gene, CDR1 is SGDLS and CDR2 is YYNGEE. The CDR3 contains 16 residues. With V trimmed by 10 bases and J by 0 bases, 12 bases remained unmatched.

This chain connects TRBV20-1 to TRBJ1-6; D uncertain. The CDR3 sequence is 11 residues long. Between the trimmed V and J ends, which lost 6 bases and 12 bases, there was a span of 12 bases. Germline V CDR1 and CDR2: DFQATT, SNEGSKA (reference sequence). CDR3 nucleotide sequence: TGCAGTGCCAAAAACCCCGGACCCCTCCACTTT. Encoded protein: CSAKNPGPLHF.

This chain connects TRBV30 to TRBJ2-1; 8 bases line up with TRBD2. Germline V lookup: CDR1 GTSNPN, CDR2 SVGIG (reference sequence). The length of the CDR3 is 15 residues. With 3 bases clipped from V and 4 bases from J, the junction kept 8 bases outside the gene matches. The CDR3 region is CAWRATSAKYNEQFF. The CDR3 nucleotides are TGTGCCTGGAGGGCGACTAGCGCTAAATACAATGAGCAGTTCTTC.

The chain combines TRBV4-1 with TRBJ2-3, with D tentatively TRBD2 (6 bases). Germline-derived CDR1 and CDR2 are MGHRA and YSYEKL. Trimming cost V 2 bases and J 6 bases, with 18 bases left between them. CDR3 length equals 16 residues. CDR3 protein: CASSQISGFKPDTQYF. The CDR3 nucleotides read TGCGCCAGCAGCCAAATTAGCGGTTTTAAACCCGATACGCAGTATTTT.

This chain connects TRBV9 to TRBJ2-1; 10 bases line up with TRBD2. With 0 bases clipped from V and 6 bases from J, the junction kept 9 bases outside the gene matches. CDR1 and CDR2 from the germline V gene are SGDLS and YYNGEE. The CDR3 has 17 amino acids. The CDR3 sequence is CASSVATGSSGSNEQFF. CDR3 DNA sequence: TGTGCCAGCAGCGTAGCTACGGGGTCTAGCGGGAGCAATGAGCAGTTCTTC.

J is TRBJ1-4 and V is TRBV28; maybe TRBD1 (5 bases). V was pared by 5 bases and J by 3 bases, with 7 bases between. CDR3 size: 13 residues. Germline CDR1 is MDHEN and CDR2 is SYDVKM. The CDR3 DNA sequence: TGTGCCAGCAGTGGGGCGGCTAATGAAAAACTGTTTTTT. This gives the protein CASSGAANEKLFF.

The chain has TRBV2 and TRBJ2-7; possibly TRBD2 for D (5 bases). V was trimmed by 6 bases and J by 2 bases, leaving 20 bases between them. Germline V lookup: CDR1 SNHLY, CDR2 FYNNEI. The CDR3 sequence is 16 residues long. The CDR3 nucleotides are TGTGCCAGCAGCCTTACACGCGGGCGGGTTCCCTACGAGCAGTACTTC. It encodes CASSLTRGRVPYEQYF.

This rearrangement joins TRBV4-1 to TRBJ1-5; D not resolved. V lost 0 bases, J lost 0 bases, and 15 bases lay in between. The CDR3 is 18 amino acids. Germline-derived CDR1 and CDR2 are MGHRA and YSYEKL. The CDR3 DNA is TGCGCCAGCAGCCAAGAGGGTACGGGGTCCTATAGCAATCAGCCCCAGCATTTT. Translation gives CASSQEGTGSYSNQPQHF.

The chain recombines TRBV19 with TRBJ2-1; D unclear. CDR1 is LNHDA, CDR2 SQIVND, per germline (reference sequence). V lost 3 bases, J lost 0 bases, and 9 bases lay in between. This CDR3 spans 15 amino acids. CDR3 DNA: TGTGCCAGTAGTATTTTGTGGAGCTCCTACAATGAGCAGTTCTTC. The encoded protein is CASSILWSSYNEQFF.

The chain uses TRBV6-1 and TRBJ2-3; no clear D. Trimming removed 6 bases from V and 1 base from J, with 11 bases in between. From germline, CDR1 is MNHNS and CDR2 SASEGT. This CDR3 has 14 amino acids. CDR3 nucleotides: TGTGCCAGCAGCGAGGTCCCGGGCACAGATACGCAGTATTTT. Its translation is CASSEVPGTDTQYF.

The chain combines TRBV2 with TRBJ1-3, with 7 nucleotides matching TRBD1. With 6 bases clipped from V and 0 bases from J, the junction kept 5 bases outside the gene matches. The CDR3 extends over 15 amino acids. CDR1 is SNHLY and CDR2 is FYNNEI in the germline V gene. The CDR3 coding sequence is TGTGCCAGCAGCAGGGACAGACTCTCTGGAAACACCATATATTTT. This translates into CASSRDRLSGNTIYF. The full variable domain, with the rest looked up from reference TRBV2 and TRBJ1-3, is EPEVTQTPSHQVTQMGQEVILRCVPISNHLYFYWYRQILGQKVEFLVSFYNNEISEKSEIFDDQFSVERPDGSNFTLKIRSTKLEDSAMYFCASSRDRLSGNTIYFGEGSWLTVV.

As regards this clone: Other nucleotide sequences in the sample specify the same CDR3. The chain has TRBV4-3 and TRBJ1-5; D gene uncertain. CDR3 length equals 13 residues. The germline gives CDR1 LGHNA, CDR2 YSLEER. V dropped 4 bases and J dropped 5 bases, with 9 bases sitting between them. CDR3 sequence reads: CASSLKTDQPQHF. The CDR3 coding sequence is TGCGCCAGCAGCCTAAAAACTGATCAGCCCCAGCATTTT.

The chain combines TRBV6-4 with TRBJ2-1; 11 bases align to TRBD2. V was clipped by 9 bases and J by 10 bases; unmatched bases: 11. Germline V gives CDR1 MRHNA, CDR2 SNTAGT. The CDR3 is 14 residues long. This CDR3 is CASKGTSGAVEQFF. CDR3 DNA: TGTGCCAGTAAAGGGACTAGCGGAGCGGTGGAGCAGTTCTTC.

The chain has TRBV9 and TRBJ1-1; D unresolved. V gave up 0 bases and J gave up 7 bases, with 13 bases separating them. Germline assignment: CDR1 SGDLS and CDR2 YYNGEE. This CDR3 contains 14 residues. The DNA for the CDR3 is TGTGCCAGCAGCGTAGCTATGGAGGCAGGTGAAGCTTTCTTT. It is translated as CASSVAMEAGEAFF. The full variable domain, with the rest looked up from reference TRBV9 and TRBJ1-1, is DSGVTQTPKHLITATGQRVTLRCSPRSGDLSVYWYQQSLDQGLQFLIQYYNGEERAKGNILERFSAQQFPDLHSELNLSSLELGDSALYFCASSVAMEAGEAFFGQGTRLTVV.

The rearrangement uses TRBV2 and TRBJ2-1, with 12 bases identical to TRBD1. CDR3 length equals 17 residues. Germline assignment: CDR1 SNHLY and CDR2 FYNNEI. The junction had 4 bases not matched to a gene; V was cut back by 1 base and J by 3 bases. CDR3 in DNA: TGTGCCAGCAGTGAAGTGGGACAGGGGGCCTTCTACAATGAGCAGTTCTTC. Translated: CASSEVGQGAFYNEQFF.

This sequence joins TRBV6-1 and TRBJ1-1; D ambiguous. This CDR3 spans 12 amino acids. V was shortened by 8 bases and J by 5 bases, with 12 bases between the two germline ends. Germline CDR1 and CDR2: MNHNS and SASEGT. CDR3 region: CASGLGGTEAFF. The CDR3 bases are TGTGCCAGCGGGCTGGGAGGGACTGAAGCTTTCTTT.

The V gene is TRBV7-2, the J gene TRBJ1-2; 7 nucleotides agree with TRBD1. V was pared by 5 bases and J by 3 bases, with 3 bases of the junction left unmatched. Germline V gives CDR1 SGHTA, CDR2 FQGNSA. The CDR3 is 13 amino acids. CDR3 in amino acids: CASSTGTDYGYTF. The CDR3 region has the DNA TGTGCCAGCAGCACCGGGACAGACTATGGCTACACCTTC.

The chain recombines TRBV7-8 with TRBJ2-3; 16 bases line up with TRBD2. Germline values: CDR1 SGHVS, CDR2 FQNEAQ. The trim removed 3 bases at V and 2 bases at J, leaving 5 bases unmatched. The CDR3 loop spans 18 amino acids. The CDR3: CASSFLGTSGGVTDTQYF. The CDR3 DNA sequence: TGTGCCAGCAGCTTCCTCGGGACTAGCGGGGGGGTCACAGATACGCAGTATTTT.

This chain joins TRBV15 and TRBJ2-1; 10 nucleotides agree with TRBD2. Germline trimming cut 6 bases from V and 0 bases from J; bases unmatched to any gene: 17. The germline V gene has CDR1 LNHNV and CDR2 YYDKDF (reference sequence). CDR3 length: 20 amino acids. For the CDR3, the DNA is TGTGCCACCAGTCGCGATCCGCCAGCGGGAGGGATTTTCTCCTACAATGAGCAGTTCTTC. It codes for CATSRDPPAGGIFSYNEQFF.

The V gene is TRBV7-3, the J gene TRBJ2-3, with unresolved D. Trimming cost V 5 bases and J 2 bases, with 11 bases left between them. The CDR3 has 14 residues. The V gene's germline CDR1 is SGHTA and CDR2 FQGTGA. The CDR3 nucleotides are TGTGCCAGCAGCCGAGAAAAGATCACAGATACGCAGTATTTT. It specifies CASSREKITDTQYF.

The sample holds a few counts of this clone. The rearrangement joins TRBV28 to TRBJ2-1, with 7 bases identical to TRBD2. This CDR3 region has 15 residues. The ends lost 8 bases at V and 3 bases at J; junction bases unmatched: 10. Per germline, CDR1 MDHEN and CDR2 SYDVKM. The CDR3 is CASGPLAEIYNEQFF. In DNA form, the CDR3 reads TGTGCCAGCGGCCCTCTAGCGGAGATCTACAATGAGCAGTTCTTC.